This T cell receptor (beta chain) was identified during a study of T-cell memory formation after mild COVID-19 (dated by TCRdb to the early 2020s). Background on the whole study: TCR sequence clusters from the two donors were found to be largely donor specific. T-cell clones expanding and contracting after mild COVID-19 in two donors were tracked by longitudinal TCRalpha and TCRbeta repertoire sequencing. The cohort was made up of two young adult volunteers, one female and one male, who were previously healthy. The paper as a whole reports these results and caveats: The second-wave clones that peaked on day 37 were not confirmed to be SARS-CoV-2 specific. Some responding clones were detected in pre-infection memory, which suggested that pre-existing cross-reactive memory T cells had joined the SARS-CoV-2 response. Contracting CD4+ clones were located mainly in the CM and EM memory subsets, whereas CD8+ clones were found to be enriched in EMRA. The study covered only two mild cases, and larger cohorts including severe cases with pre-infection samples were considered necessary. Clones contracting from day 15 to 85 had balanced CD4/CD8 phenotypes, while a second wave expanding from day 15 to 37 was biased towards CD4+.

The sequencer listed for this sample is Illumina NovaSeq 6000. Using 5'RACE with constant-segment primers, TCRalpha and TCRbeta cDNA libraries were constructed, with sample barcodes and unique molecular identifiers added in the process. Trizol reagent was used to extract RNA from every sample. Libraries were amplified in two PCR steps, with a second sample barcode and Illumina TruSeq adapters added in the second step. Sequencing of libraries was performed on an Illumina NovaSeq with 2 x 150 bp paired-end reads. The published analysis was carried out like this. Reads were demultiplexed and collapsed into UMI-guided consensus sequences with migec v1.2.7. Using mixcr v2.1.11, UMI consensuses were aligned to TRA and TRB V and J templates and then assembled into clonotypes. A clonotype was counted as expanded or contracted only if both edgeR and NoisET called the change significant, with noise models trained on biological replicates. edgeR calls used a false discovery rate-adjusted p below 0.01 and a log2 fold-change threshold of 1. As an exploratory analysis of dynamics, max-normalized trajectories of the 1000 most abundant clonotypes were examined with PCA combined with hierarchical clustering. Separately sequenced CD4+ and CD8+ repertoires were used to assign a CD4 or CD8 phenotype to each responding clone. The public sequencing data were trimmed at Q25 with fastp and processed into clonotypes with MiXCR by TCRdb, which kept only in-frame beta chains. Each entry is one CDR3 protein sequence, shown with its most common DNA and genes. V and J calls and clone size were set by TCRdb, not the authors. The sample includes 150,000 to 200,000 distinct CDR3 sequences, with around 16% observed a single time. The ten largest clones add up to approximately 2% of the sample.

Ficoll-Paque density gradient centrifugation was used to isolate PBMCs. CDR1 MGHRA and CDR2 YSYEKL were looked up in the germline V gene. Compared with germline, V lacks 1 base and J lacks 5 bases; bases without a gene match: 3. From the cysteine through the phenylalanine, the CDR3 covers 15 amino acids. This entry keeps only the CDR3 DNA: 45 bases, framed from base 1. The sample holds a few counts of this clonotype. Its cognate antigen has yet to be identified. No much larger clone is present one base from it, and per-base qualities are unavailable. The chain is made from TRBV4-1 and TRBJ2-3; 10 bases in the middle match TRBD1. Sequencing was performed on PBMCs or a T cell subset sorted from them (not recorded which). This clonotype was obtained from an adult woman who had mild COVID-19 (a few samples of this study predate the infection). The sample titles of this study are shuffled in the database, so cell type and time point are left out; the donor was told from shared clones. The CDR3 reads CASSQGQGAEDTQYF. The nucleotide sequence is TGCGCCAGCAGCCAAGGACAGGGGGCCGAAGATACGCAGTATTTT.